What follows are 23 T cell receptor beta chains derived from one specimen sequenced in a study of OX40 agonist ivuxolimab in advanced cancers. The method behind the library was the immunoSEQ multiplex PCR assay. Here the immuneACCESS table is served through TCRdb, limited to in-frame sequences with V and J called. Missing clones are a known gap in these copies; in checked studies unresolved V genes cover under half, and the rest lacks a known reason. In all, the sample holds approximately 13,000 clones, and around 84% of those were seen once. The ten largest clonotypes hold roughly 19% of the sample. The sequencing used CD4+ or CD8+ T cells sorted from blood, collected in a trial of the OX40 agonist ivuxolimab. These receptor sequences come from an adult with an advanced solid tumor such as melanoma, head and neck, liver or kidney cancer.

The gene calls are TRBV7-9 and TRBJ2-7, with 7 bases fitting TRBD1. Per the germline V gene, CDR1 is SEHNR and CDR2 is FQNEAQ (reference sequence). With 5 bases clipped from V and 5 bases from J, the junction kept 3 bases outside the gene matches. CDR3 size: 12 residues. CDR3 loop: CASSRQGHEQYF. CDR3 DNA sequence: TGTGCCAGCAGCCGACAGGGCCACGAGCAGTACTTC.

The J gene is TRBJ2-6, the V gene TRBV18, with 7 bases identical to TRBD2. Germline V gene lookup returns CDR1 KGHSH and CDR2 LQKENI. Trimming removed 2 bases from V and 9 bases from J; junction bases left unmatched: 1. The CDR3 sequence is 13 residues long. This CDR3 reads CASSPGEGNVLTF. In nucleotides, the CDR3 is TGTGCCAGCTCACCAGGGGAGGGCAACGTCCTGACTTTC.

This clone was counted a few times. The chain joins TRBV6-4 to TRBJ2-1; 7 nucleotides align to TRBD1. V was clipped by 2 bases and J by 8 bases; unmatched bases: 12. CDR1 and CDR2 from the germline V gene are MRHNA and SNTAGT. The CDR3 runs 16 residues. The DNA for the CDR3 is TGTGCCAGCAGTGACACCCCAGGGGGAGCGTTAGATGAGCAGTTCTTC. Protein: CASSDTPGGALDEQFF.

This chain links TRBV6-8 with TRBJ1-5; D gene unclear. The CDR3 has 14 amino acids. From germline, CDR1 is MNHGY and CDR2 SAAAGT. Deletions cut 4 bases from V and 0 bases from J, with 7 bases between. CDR3 in amino acids: CASSLEISNQPQHF. In nucleotides, the CDR3 is TGTGCCAGCAGTTTAGAAATTAGCAATCAGCCCCAGCATTTT.

This clone showed up just a few times. V is TRBV7-3 and J is TRBJ2-1; D is possibly TRBD1 (5 bases). V shed 3 bases and J shed 6 bases, with 9 bases lying between them. CDR1 is SGHTA and CDR2 is FQGTGA in the germline V gene. The CDR3 spans 13 residues. The CDR3 nucleotides are TGTGCCAGCAGCTTGGGGCTGGTCAATGAGCAGTTCTTC. The encoded protein is CASSLGLVNEQFF.

J is TRBJ2-7 and V is TRBV28; 13 nucleotides align to TRBD2. CDR1 and CDR2 from the germline V gene are MDHEN and SYDVKM. The CDR3 totals 15 residues. With 3 bases clipped from V and 3 bases from J, the junction kept 2 bases outside the gene matches. As DNA, the CDR3 is TGTGCCAGCAGTTTGGGGACTAGCGGGAACTACGAGCAGTACTTC. Its translation: CASSLGTSGNYEQYF.

This clone appeared a few times. The rearrangement uses TRBV2 and TRBJ2-5; TRBD2 matches at 7 bases. V lost 5 bases to trimming and J lost 5 bases; unmatched junction nucleotides: 11. The CDR3 consists of 15 residues. The germline CDR1 and CDR2 sequences are SNHLY and FYNNEI. The CDR3 nucleotides are TGTGCCAGCAGTAATCGGGGACTATTAGGGGAGACCCAGTACTTC. This encodes CASSNRGLLGETQYF.

As DNA, the CDR3 is TGTGCCAGCACCGACTCAGCGGTTCCCTACGAGCAGTACTTC. Protein sequence: CASTDSAVPYEQYF. V gene TRBV28 combines with J gene TRBJ2-7; D is possibly TRBD2 (5 bases). The V gene's germline CDR1 is MDHEN and CDR2 SYDVKM. Trimming took 7 bases from V and 2 from J, leaving 15 bases between them. This CDR3 has 14 amino acids.

This chain uses TRBV4-3 with TRBJ2-2; D unclear. Germline V lookup: CDR1 LGHNA, CDR2 YSLEER. V was shortened by 2 bases and J by 5 bases, with 0 bases between the two germline ends. CDR3 length: 11 amino acids. CDR3 region: CASSQTGELFF. The CDR3 DNA reads TGCGCCAGCAGCCAAACCGGGGAGCTGTTTTTT.

This clone has a handful of counts. CDR3 nucleotides: TGTGCCAGCAGCCAAGGAGAATTAGCGGGCACAGATACGCAGTATTTT. Encoded protein: CASSQGELAGTDTQYF. V usage is TRBV14 and J usage is TRBJ2-3; possible D gene TRBD2, 6 bases. From germline, CDR1 is SGHDN and CDR2 FVKESK. The V and J ends lost 1 base and 1 base respectively, with 12 bases between them. This CDR3 has 16 amino acids. Full variable domain (remainder filled in from reference TRBV14 and TRBJ2-3): EAGVTQFPSHSVIEKGQTVTLRCDPISGHDNLYWYRRVMGKEIKFLLHFVKESKQDESGMPNNRFLAERTGGTYSTLKVQPAELEDSGVYFCASSQGELAGTDTQYFGPGTRLTVL.

Note on this clone: One end of the junction is discordant with germline, which a read error may explain. In the same sample, other DNA sequences code for this CDR3. The rearrangement joins TRBV7-9 to TRBJ2-7; 10 bases match TRBD2. The CDR3 extends over 17 amino acids. Germline-derived CDR1 and CDR2 are SEHNR and FQNEAQ (reference sequence). CDR3 in amino acids: CASSQAPWTSGSYEQYF. As DNA, the CDR3 is TGCGCCAGCAGCCAAGCCCCCTGGACTAGCGGCTCCTACGAGCAGTACTTC.

The CDR3 region has the DNA TGTGCCAGCAGCGATTTTTCCTCAGGGGGCGAGCAGTACTTC. Translated, it gives CASSDFSSGGEQYF. The chain carries TRBV9 and TRBJ2-7; 7 positions match TRBD1. Germline lookup yields CDR1 SGDLS and CDR2 YYNGEE. The CDR3 is 14 amino acids. V lost 3 bases and J lost 6; bases outside the gene matches: 9.

The V and J genes are TRBV25-1 and TRBJ1-1; 10 bases line up with TRBD1. Germline CDR1 is MGHDK and CDR2 is SYGVNS. The junction had 10 bases not matched to a gene; V was cut back by 0 bases and J by 3 bases. The CDR3 has 18 amino acids. The CDR3 DNA follows: TGTGCCAGCAGTGAATATTTCGGACAGGGGGTTGGAGACACTGAAGCTTTCTTT. Its translation: CASSEYFGQGVGDTEAFF.

This clone has a handful of counts. The chain carries TRBV18 and TRBJ2-7, with 13 bases aligning to TRBD2. The V segment lost 6 bases and the J segment 2 bases; nucleotides outside the gene matches: 4. CDR3 size: 15 residues. The germline V gene encodes CDR1 KGHSH and CDR2 LQKENI. The CDR3 region has the DNA TGTGCCAGCTCCCCCGGGACTAGCGGGACCTACGAGCAGTACTTC. It encodes CASSPGTSGTYEQYF.

The rearrangement uses TRBV7-2 and TRBJ2-3; TRBD1 agrees at 10 bases. After removal of 4 bases from V and 5 bases from J, the junction contained 6 bases not matched to a gene. CDR1 and CDR2 from the germline V gene are SGHTA and FQGNSA. There are 15 residues in the CDR3. CDR3 sequence reads: CASSSGQGHGDTQYF. In nucleotides, the CDR3 is TGTGCCAGCAGCTCGGGACAGGGGCACGGAGATACGCAGTATTTT.

The V gene is TRBV6-5, the J gene TRBJ2-5; D unresolved. Per the germline V gene, CDR1 is MNHEY and CDR2 is SVGAGI. This CDR3 has 15 residues. The V end lost 0 bases, the J end lost 5 bases, and 13 bases lay between the germline ends. In nucleotides, the CDR3 is TGTGCCAGCAGTTACTCGATCCGCGTTGGGGAGACCCAGTACTTC. It encodes CASSYSIRVGETQYF.

This clone is judged medium-sized. V is TRBV10-3 and J is TRBJ2-1, with 14 bases that match TRBD2. The CDR3 length is 16 residues. Germline lookup yields CDR1 ENHRY and CDR2 SYGVKD. V was clipped by 8 bases and J by 2 bases; unmatched bases: 5. The CDR3 protein is CAIRTTSGRAYNEQFF. CDR3 nucleotides: TGTGCCATCCGAACGACTAGCGGGAGGGCCTACAATGAGCAGTTCTTC.

This chain joins TRBV27 and TRBJ2-7, with 7 bases matching TRBD1. V shed 8 bases and J 4 bases; nucleotides not matched to a gene: 11. CDR1 and CDR2 from the germline V gene are MNHEY and SMNVEV (reference sequence). The CDR3 length is 14 residues. This CDR3 is CASGQTGDWYEQYF. For the CDR3, the DNA is TGTGCCAGCGGACAAACAGGGGATTGGTACGAGCAGTACTTC.

The V gene is TRBV7-1, the J gene TRBJ2-5, with D uncertain. TRBV7-1 is known as an ORF, though its function is uncertain. The CDR3 consists of 14 residues. Trimming took off 4 bases at V and 2 bases at J, with 11 bases between the two ends. CDR3 region: CASSLELSQETQYF. The DNA for the CDR3 is TGTGCCAGCAGCTTGGAACTCTCACAAGAGACCCAGTACTTC.

This chain joins TRBV6-5 and TRBJ2-5; D unclear. Germline CDR1 MNHEY, CDR2 SVGAGI. The CDR3 loop spans 13 amino acids. V lost 6 bases and J lost 1, with 9 bases in between. The CDR3 nucleotides are TGTGCCAGCAGGTTGGGCAGCCAAGAGACCCAGTACTTC. As protein: CASRLGSQETQYF.

The CDR3 bases are TGTGCCACCAGCAGAGTTCCGGGTTTATCGGAGACCCAGTACTTC. Amino acid sequence: CATSRVPGLSETQYF. V is TRBV15 and J is TRBJ2-5; D ambiguous. The CDR3 consists of 15 residues. The germline V gene has CDR1 LNHNV and CDR2 YYDKDF (reference sequence). V dropped 1 base and J dropped 5 bases, with 14 bases sitting between them.

On this clone: Different DNA sequences within this sample yield the same CDR3. The chain has TRBV18 and TRBJ2-7; possible D gene TRBD2, 6 bases. This CDR3 is 15 amino acids long. The germline V and J ends were trimmed by 3 bases and 2 bases, with 14 bases remaining between them. Looked up from germline, CDR1 is KGHSH and CDR2 is LQKENI. The CDR3 region has the DNA TGTGCCAGCTCACCCCCCCAGGGAGGACCCTACGAGCAGTACTTC. Protein product: CASSPPQGGPYEQYF. Together with reference TRBV18 and TRBJ2-7, the CDR3 gives the full variable domain: NAGVMQNPRHLVRRRGQEARLRCSPMKGHSHVYWYRQLPEEGLKFMVYLQKENIIDESGMPKERFSAEFPKEGPSILRIQQVVRGDSAAYFCASSPPQGGPYEQYFGPGTRLTVT.

This chain links TRBV4-3 with TRBJ2-1; D assignment may be TRBD1 or TRBD2 (5 bases each). The CDR3 has 17 residues. V lost 4 bases and J lost 2, with 18 bases in between. CDR1 is LGHNA and CDR2 is YSLEER in the germline V gene. Written as DNA, the CDR3 is TGCGCCAGCAGCCGGACCCGGGGCAGAGCCACCTACAATGAGCAGTTCTTC. This codes for CASSRTRGRATYNEQFF.